These T cell receptor beta chains were read from a single sample in a study of cytomegalovirus exposure and HLA in healthy donors. Profiled with immunoSEQ multiplex PCR; TCRdb holds only in-frame clones, not every one. This sample yields 150,000 to 200,000 clones, of which around four fifths are seen a single time; 2% to 2.5% belongs to the top ten. Material: PBMCs. The receptors originated from a man aged 25 to 40 in good health and CMV-seropositive. CDR3s include the opening cysteine and the closing phenylalanine or tryptophan. D genes are given only for firm matches. A row's size may be missing; if present it is once, few, many or a size class.

J gene,D gene,V gene,clone size,CDR3 protein,CDR3 DNA
TRBJ2-3,TRBD1,TRBV4-3,NA,CASSQEDIGQDSDTQYF,TGCGCCAGCAGCCAGGAAGATATAGGACAGGATTCAGATACGCAGTATTTT
TRBJ1-1,NA,TRBV15,NA,CATSRGRDHTEAFF,TGTGCCACCAGCAGAGGCAGGGATCACACTGAAGCTTTCTTT
TRBJ2-3,NA,TRBV19,NA,CASSNGQPTDTQYF,TGTGCCAGTAGTAATGGGCAGCCCACAGATACGCAGTATTTT
TRBJ1-5,NA,TRBV2,few,CASEGETNQPQHF,TGTGCCAGCGAGGGGGAAACCAATCAGCCCCAGCATTTT
TRBJ2-2,TRBD2,TRBV30,once,CAWSEVSGITGELFF,TGTGCCTGGAGTGAGGTTAGCGGGATTACCGGGGAGCTGTTTTTT
TRBJ1-2,TRBD1,TRBV15,NA,CATSRDRQGFGYTF,TGTGCCACCAGCAGAGATCGACAGGGATTTGGCTACACCTTC
TRBJ2-3,NA,TRBV10-3,NA,CATGRAQSEDTQYF,TGTGCCACTGGCAGGGCGCAATCAGAAGATACGCAGTATTTT
TRBJ1-5,NA,TRBV21-1,NA,CASSTRDSLNQPQHF,TGTGCCAGCAGCACCCGGGACAGCCTCAATCAGCCCCAGCATTTT
TRBJ1-3,TRBD1,TRBV9,NA,CASSVAGGPGNTIYF,TGTGCCAGCAGCGTAGCAGGGGGACCGGGAAACACCATATATTTT
TRBJ1-1,NA,TRBV25-1,NA,CASSEGGTEAFF,TGTGCCAGCAGTGAGGGGGGTACTGAAGCTTTCTTT
TRBJ2-3,NA,TRBV7-9,NA,CASRFSTGDTQYF,TGTGCCAGCAGATTCTCCACCGGGGATACGCAGTATTTT
TRBJ2-1,TRBD2,TRBV4-1,NA,CASSQDRSSGAYNEQFF,TGCGCCAGCAGCCAAGATAGGTCTAGCGGGGCGTACAATGAGCAGTTCTTC
TRBJ2-5,NA,TRBV6-5,NA,CASSYSMRETQYF,TGTGCCAGCAGTTACTCGATGAGAGAGACCCAGTACTTC
TRBJ2-5,NA,TRBV30,NA,CAWSRGAQYQETQYF,TGTGCCTGGAGCCGGGGGGCCCAGTACCAAGAGACCCAGTACTTC
TRBJ1-2,NA,TRBV6-4,NA,CASSRYSGPYGYTF,TGTGCCAGCAGTCGCTACAGCGGGCCTTATGGCTACACCTTC
TRBJ1-4,NA,TRBV5-1,once,CASSLAPGLVRGTNEKLFF,TGCGCCAGCAGCTTGGCCCCGGGTTTGGTTCGGGGGACTAATGAAAAACTGTTTTTT
TRBJ1-2,NA,TRBV18,few,CASSPDTGPHGYTF,TGTGCCAGCTCACCAGATACAGGGCCCCATGGCTACACCTTC
TRBJ1-6,TRBD1,TRBV7-2,NA,CASSLDPGGGGSSPLHF,TGTGCCAGCAGCTTAGACCCGGGTGGAGGGGGCAGTTCACCCCTCCACTTT
TRBJ2-1,TRBD2,TRBV6-5,NA,CASSYSLGGARNEQFF,TGTGCCAGCAGTTACTCGCTCGGGGGGGCCCGGAATGAGCAGTTCTTC
TRBJ2-1,TRBD2,TRBV6-5,NA,CASSQRGLRYNEQFF,TGTGCCAGCAGTCAGCGGGGGCTAAGGTACAATGAGCAGTTCTTC
TRBJ1-2,NA,TRBV2,NA,CASRYSRDTNYGYTF,TGTGCCAGCAGGTACTCCCGGGACACTAACTATGGCTACACCTTC
TRBJ1-2,NA,TRBV27,once,CASSPHREPNYGYTF,TGTGCCAGCAGTCCCCACAGGGAACCTAACTATGGCTACACCTTC